Reported below is one TCR beta chain. Its antigen is still unknown. The data originate from a study of CD8 T cells in ankylosing spondylitis. Overall study findings and caveats: Enrichment of disease-linked clones was reportedly significant in matched ankylosing spondylitis synovial fluid. Disease-linked clones, CD8+, were relatively rare in peripheral blood. Past research had described some motif variants in reactive arthritis synovial fluid and blood. Ankylosing spondylitis blood appeared to be characterized by a TCR beta motif of 8 or 9 highly homologous variants.

Library preparation for TCR beta used quantitative 5'-RACE with molecular barcodes. TCRdb reanalysed the 5' RACE reads using MiXCR and keeps one entry per CDR3 protein. The sample lists a few hundred thousand distinct CDR3 sequences; about a fifth were seen once. The ends lost 5 bases at V and 4 bases at J; junction bases unmatched: 18. The CDR3 totals 19 residues. The germline V gene has CDR1 LNHDA and CDR2 SQIVND (reference sequence). The source of this sequence is a male donor with ankylosing spondylitis. The sample taken for sequencing was blood, either unsorted or a sorted T cell fraction (not recorded which). The chain combines TRBV19 with TRBJ2-1; 9 bases are a match to TRBD1. In DNA, the CDR3 is TGTGCCAGTAGTTCTCCGGGACAGGGTTCCTCGAGGAAATACAATGAGCAGTTCTTC. This translates into CASSSPGQGSSRKYNEQFF. Based on the CDR3 plus reference TRBV19 and TRBJ2-1, the full variable domain is DGGITQSPKYLFRKEGQNVTLSCEQNLNHDAMYWYRQDPGQGLRLIYYSQIVNDFQKGDIAEGYSVSREKKESFPLTVTSAQKNPTAFYLCASSSPGQGSSRKYNEQFFGPGTRLTVL.